This passage covers 7 T cell receptor beta chains from one sample sequenced in a study of OX40 agonist ivuxolimab in advanced cancers. The assay was immunoSEQ multiplex PCR, and TCRdb's table has in-frame clones only and misses some. There are about 36,000 clones in the sample; around 90% occur only once, and roughly 4% lies in the top ten. This specimen consisted of CD4+ or CD8+ T cells sorted from blood, obtained in a trial of the OX40 agonist ivuxolimab. The receptors were gathered from an adult with an advanced solid tumor such as melanoma, head and neck, liver or kidney cancer.

The V and J genes are TRBV18 and TRBJ2-1, with 7 bases identical to TRBD2. Germline V gene data show CDR1 as KGHSH and CDR2 as LQKENI. The CDR3 sequence is 16 residues long. V dropped 2 bases and J dropped 8; count of bases not matched to a gene: 12. The CDR3 coding sequence is TGTGCCAGCTCACCATTCGTGGGAGGGACCTTAGATGAGCAGTTCTTC. It yields the protein CASSPFVGGTLDEQFF.

The chain couples TRBV5-1 to TRBJ2-5; D not certain. V was trimmed by 4 bases and J by 4 bases, leaving 11 bases between them. This CDR3 is 13 amino acids long. CDR1 and CDR2 from the germline V gene are SGHRS and YFSETQ. CDR3 loop: CASSELPLETQYF. The CDR3 DNA is TGCGCCAGCAGCGAACTCCCCTTAGAGACCCAGTACTTC.

The chain recombines TRBV5-6 with TRBJ2-4; 7 nucleotides match TRBD2. The CDR3 is made up of 16 amino acids. CDR1 SGHDT and CDR2 YYEEEE come from the germline V gene. The junction had 7 bases not matched to a gene; V was cut back by 2 bases and J by 2 bases. The CDR3 spells CASSFRGVGSKNIQYF. The CDR3 DNA reads TGTGCCAGCAGCTTTCGGGGGGTTGGTTCCAAAAACATTCAGTACTTC.

The rearrangement links TRBV29-1 to TRBJ2-1, with no clear D. Germline V gene sequence: CDR1 SQVTM, CDR2 ANQGSEA. The V end was cut by 6 bases, the J end by 5 bases, with 11 bases between. The CDR3 runs to 12 residues. In DNA, the CDR3 is TGCAGCGTAGGACGAGCCAACAATGAGCAGTTCTTC. Amino acids: CSVGRANNEQFF.

V is TRBV5-6 and J is TRBJ2-3, with 10 bases fitting TRBD2. This CDR3 comprises 15 residues. Germline CDR1 and CDR2: SGHDT and YYEEEE. V lost 0 bases, J lost 7 bases, and 5 bases stayed unmatched. CDR3 coding DNA: TGTGCCAGCAGCTTGGCGGGACTAGCGCTGCATACGCAGTATTTT. The encoded protein is CASSLAGLALHTQYF. The complete variable domain, with remaining parts taken from reference TRBV5-6 and TRBJ2-3, reads DAGVTQSPTHLIKTRGQQVTLRCSPKSGHDTVSWYQQALGQGPQFIFQYYEEEERQRGNFPDRFSGHQFPNYSSELNVNALLLGDSALYLCASSLAGLALHTQYFGPGTRLTVL.

The rearrangement links TRBV28 to TRBJ2-1; no clear D gene. V gave up 5 bases and J gave up 0 bases, with 17 bases separating them. The CDR3 spans 17 residues. The germline V gene has CDR1 MDHEN and CDR2 SYDVKM. CDR3 in DNA: TGTGCCAGCAGTCCCTCCACCCTGGGCTCCTCCTACAATGAGCAGTTCTTC. This codes for CASSPSTLGSSYNEQFF.

This rearrangement joins TRBV18 to TRBJ1-1; D gene ambiguous. Between the trimmed V and J ends, which lost 3 bases and 1 base, there was a span of 9 bases. The germline V gene has CDR1 KGHSH and CDR2 LQKENI. The CDR3 length is 14 residues. The CDR3 DNA follows: TGTGCCAGCTCACCGCTTGATTCGAACACTGAAGCTTTCTTT. Translated: CASSPLDSNTEAFF.